Listed here are 3 T cell receptor beta chains from one sample, sequenced in a study of blood T cell repertoires in COVID-19. Sequenced by immunoSEQ multiplex PCR; TCRdb stores in-frame clones only, minus some. Of 40,000 to 55,000 clones detected, 70% to 80% appear once; the ten largest clones hold around 5.4%. The material sequenced was PBMCs or T cells enriched from blood (not recorded which). These receptors were taken from a woman between 50 and 59 years old with acute COVID-19.

The chain employs TRBV5-1 and TRBJ1-1, with D hard to call. Trimming took 0 bases from V and 6 from J, leaving 9 bases between them. CDR3 length: 13 residues. The germline V gene has CDR1 SGHRS and CDR2 YFSETQ. Here the CDR3 DNA reads TGCGCCAGCAGCTTGGCCGGGTATGCTGAAGCTTTCTTT. Its protein is CASSLAGYAEAFF.

V usage is TRBV28 and J usage is TRBJ1-4; TRBD1 matches 7 bases. Germline loops: CDR1 MDHEN, CDR2 SYDVKM. V trimming: 6 bases; J trimming: 8 bases; junction bases outside the gene matches: 9. The CDR3 covers 14 residues. The CDR3 DNA sequence: TGTGCCAGCAGCCCGACAGGGCAGCGCGAAAAACTGTTTTTT. This codes for CASSPTGQREKLFF. Complete variable domain (other parts from reference TRBV28 and TRBJ1-4): DVKVTQSSRYLVKRTGEKVFLECVQDMDHENMFWYRQDPGLGLRLIYFSYDVKMKEKGDIPEGYSVSREKKERFSLILESASTNQTSMYLCASSPTGQREKLFFGSGTQLSVL.

This chain uses TRBV7-8 with TRBJ1-2; 10 bases agree with TRBD1. Trimming at V came to 5 bases and at J to 8 bases, leaving 11 bases not matched to a gene. The CDR3 is 15 amino acids. Germline lookup yields CDR1 SGHVS and CDR2 FQNEAQ. CDR3 nucleotide sequence: TGTGCCAGCAGCCCCCACCCCGGACAGGGGGAGGGCTACACCTTC. Translation: CASSPHPGQGEGYTF.